This T cell receptor (beta chain) was documented in a study of cytomegalovirus exposure and HLA in healthy donors. A multiplex PCR was run with 60 Vbeta primers and 13 Jbeta primers. The data were produced by immunoSEQ multiplex PCR, yet TCRdb's version contains in-frame clones alone and is incomplete. There are 150,000 to 200,000 clones in the sample; around three quarters occur only once, and 11% to 15% lies in the top ten. Germline CDR1 and CDR2: LGHNA and YNFKEQ. The CDR3 consists of 13 residues. V lost 0 bases to trimming and J lost 11 bases, with 13 bases between them. The sequenced material came from PBMCs. The chain employs TRBV4-2 and TRBJ2-5, with a tentative D call TRBD2 (5 bases). The clonotype originates from a woman in her 30s in good health and CMV-seropositive. The CDR3 loop is CASSQEPLRGQYF. In DNA form, the CDR3 reads TGTGCCAGCAGCCAAGAACCTCTACGCGGGCAGTACTTC.